This T cell receptor beta chain was recovered during a study of identifying expanded T cells in peripheral blood. During the collection period, no donor immune events like infections were recorded. Here immunoSEQ multiplex PCR was the method, and the copy in TCRdb shows in-frame clones only, minus some. This repertoire shows 90,000 to 100,000 clones, around nine tenths found once; its top ten account for about 3.9%. Findings and limits, study-wide: Differentially abundant clones: about 1.2 between replicates, 16.4 at approximately two weeks, 19 at four. Clone count variance between roughly two-week samples rose with total template count.

This clone has only one observation. Its antigen is still unknown. Trimming cost V 6 bases and J 2 bases, with 16 bases left between them. Germline loops: CDR1 MNHEY, CDR2 SVGAGI. The CDR3 is made up of 15 amino acids. The chain joins TRBV6-5 to TRBJ2-5; D might be TRBD1 (6 bases). This TCR derives from a person aged 18 to 70 in good health. Source material: blood. The CDR3 nucleotides are TGTGCCAGCAGCAGGAGGACAGTTATGCAAGAGACCCAGTACTTC. This translates into CASSRRTVMQETQYF.